The TCR beta chain described here comes from a study of blood T cells in healthy people across ages. Germline V gene lookup returns CDR1 SNHLY and CDR2 FYNNEI. Trimming cost V 7 bases and J 6 bases, with 13 bases left between them. The length of the CDR3 is 14 residues. The table lists this clonotype with a few counts. The second PCR ran about 6 to 11 cycles with a sample-barcoded 5' primer and J-beta primers. TCRdb independently ran MiXCR on the 5' RACE reads; one entry per CDR3 protein. This sample has some 800,000 distinct CDR3 sequences, with 25% found just once. This same sample was also part of a study on T cells of mothers and their children.

This clonotype originated in a boy between 10 and 17 years old in good health. The genes are TRBV2 and TRBJ1-6; a weak D match, TRBD1 (5 bases). Sequenced material: blood. CDR3 in DNA: TGTGCCAGCAAATGGGACGGATTTAATTCACCCCTCCACTTT. As protein: CASKWDGFNSPLHF.